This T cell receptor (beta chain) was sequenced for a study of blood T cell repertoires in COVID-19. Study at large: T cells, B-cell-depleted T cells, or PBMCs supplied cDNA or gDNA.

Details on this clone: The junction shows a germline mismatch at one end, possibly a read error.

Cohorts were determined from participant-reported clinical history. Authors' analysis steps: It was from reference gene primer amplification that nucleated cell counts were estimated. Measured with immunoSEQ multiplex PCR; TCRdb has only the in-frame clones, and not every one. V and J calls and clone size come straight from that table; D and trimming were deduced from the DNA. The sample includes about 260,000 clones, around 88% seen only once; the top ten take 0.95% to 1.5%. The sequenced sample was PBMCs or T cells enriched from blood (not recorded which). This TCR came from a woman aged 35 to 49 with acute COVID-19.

The CDR3 is CASSYSPTGDHETQYF. The CDR3 DNA follows: TGTGCCAGCAGTTACTCCCCGACAGGGGACCATGAGACCCAGTACTTC. The J gene is TRBJ2-5, the V gene TRBV6-2 or TRBV6-3; 8 nucleotides align to TRBD1. This CDR3 has 16 amino acids. Germline CDR1 reads MNHEY; CDR2 reads SVGEGT.